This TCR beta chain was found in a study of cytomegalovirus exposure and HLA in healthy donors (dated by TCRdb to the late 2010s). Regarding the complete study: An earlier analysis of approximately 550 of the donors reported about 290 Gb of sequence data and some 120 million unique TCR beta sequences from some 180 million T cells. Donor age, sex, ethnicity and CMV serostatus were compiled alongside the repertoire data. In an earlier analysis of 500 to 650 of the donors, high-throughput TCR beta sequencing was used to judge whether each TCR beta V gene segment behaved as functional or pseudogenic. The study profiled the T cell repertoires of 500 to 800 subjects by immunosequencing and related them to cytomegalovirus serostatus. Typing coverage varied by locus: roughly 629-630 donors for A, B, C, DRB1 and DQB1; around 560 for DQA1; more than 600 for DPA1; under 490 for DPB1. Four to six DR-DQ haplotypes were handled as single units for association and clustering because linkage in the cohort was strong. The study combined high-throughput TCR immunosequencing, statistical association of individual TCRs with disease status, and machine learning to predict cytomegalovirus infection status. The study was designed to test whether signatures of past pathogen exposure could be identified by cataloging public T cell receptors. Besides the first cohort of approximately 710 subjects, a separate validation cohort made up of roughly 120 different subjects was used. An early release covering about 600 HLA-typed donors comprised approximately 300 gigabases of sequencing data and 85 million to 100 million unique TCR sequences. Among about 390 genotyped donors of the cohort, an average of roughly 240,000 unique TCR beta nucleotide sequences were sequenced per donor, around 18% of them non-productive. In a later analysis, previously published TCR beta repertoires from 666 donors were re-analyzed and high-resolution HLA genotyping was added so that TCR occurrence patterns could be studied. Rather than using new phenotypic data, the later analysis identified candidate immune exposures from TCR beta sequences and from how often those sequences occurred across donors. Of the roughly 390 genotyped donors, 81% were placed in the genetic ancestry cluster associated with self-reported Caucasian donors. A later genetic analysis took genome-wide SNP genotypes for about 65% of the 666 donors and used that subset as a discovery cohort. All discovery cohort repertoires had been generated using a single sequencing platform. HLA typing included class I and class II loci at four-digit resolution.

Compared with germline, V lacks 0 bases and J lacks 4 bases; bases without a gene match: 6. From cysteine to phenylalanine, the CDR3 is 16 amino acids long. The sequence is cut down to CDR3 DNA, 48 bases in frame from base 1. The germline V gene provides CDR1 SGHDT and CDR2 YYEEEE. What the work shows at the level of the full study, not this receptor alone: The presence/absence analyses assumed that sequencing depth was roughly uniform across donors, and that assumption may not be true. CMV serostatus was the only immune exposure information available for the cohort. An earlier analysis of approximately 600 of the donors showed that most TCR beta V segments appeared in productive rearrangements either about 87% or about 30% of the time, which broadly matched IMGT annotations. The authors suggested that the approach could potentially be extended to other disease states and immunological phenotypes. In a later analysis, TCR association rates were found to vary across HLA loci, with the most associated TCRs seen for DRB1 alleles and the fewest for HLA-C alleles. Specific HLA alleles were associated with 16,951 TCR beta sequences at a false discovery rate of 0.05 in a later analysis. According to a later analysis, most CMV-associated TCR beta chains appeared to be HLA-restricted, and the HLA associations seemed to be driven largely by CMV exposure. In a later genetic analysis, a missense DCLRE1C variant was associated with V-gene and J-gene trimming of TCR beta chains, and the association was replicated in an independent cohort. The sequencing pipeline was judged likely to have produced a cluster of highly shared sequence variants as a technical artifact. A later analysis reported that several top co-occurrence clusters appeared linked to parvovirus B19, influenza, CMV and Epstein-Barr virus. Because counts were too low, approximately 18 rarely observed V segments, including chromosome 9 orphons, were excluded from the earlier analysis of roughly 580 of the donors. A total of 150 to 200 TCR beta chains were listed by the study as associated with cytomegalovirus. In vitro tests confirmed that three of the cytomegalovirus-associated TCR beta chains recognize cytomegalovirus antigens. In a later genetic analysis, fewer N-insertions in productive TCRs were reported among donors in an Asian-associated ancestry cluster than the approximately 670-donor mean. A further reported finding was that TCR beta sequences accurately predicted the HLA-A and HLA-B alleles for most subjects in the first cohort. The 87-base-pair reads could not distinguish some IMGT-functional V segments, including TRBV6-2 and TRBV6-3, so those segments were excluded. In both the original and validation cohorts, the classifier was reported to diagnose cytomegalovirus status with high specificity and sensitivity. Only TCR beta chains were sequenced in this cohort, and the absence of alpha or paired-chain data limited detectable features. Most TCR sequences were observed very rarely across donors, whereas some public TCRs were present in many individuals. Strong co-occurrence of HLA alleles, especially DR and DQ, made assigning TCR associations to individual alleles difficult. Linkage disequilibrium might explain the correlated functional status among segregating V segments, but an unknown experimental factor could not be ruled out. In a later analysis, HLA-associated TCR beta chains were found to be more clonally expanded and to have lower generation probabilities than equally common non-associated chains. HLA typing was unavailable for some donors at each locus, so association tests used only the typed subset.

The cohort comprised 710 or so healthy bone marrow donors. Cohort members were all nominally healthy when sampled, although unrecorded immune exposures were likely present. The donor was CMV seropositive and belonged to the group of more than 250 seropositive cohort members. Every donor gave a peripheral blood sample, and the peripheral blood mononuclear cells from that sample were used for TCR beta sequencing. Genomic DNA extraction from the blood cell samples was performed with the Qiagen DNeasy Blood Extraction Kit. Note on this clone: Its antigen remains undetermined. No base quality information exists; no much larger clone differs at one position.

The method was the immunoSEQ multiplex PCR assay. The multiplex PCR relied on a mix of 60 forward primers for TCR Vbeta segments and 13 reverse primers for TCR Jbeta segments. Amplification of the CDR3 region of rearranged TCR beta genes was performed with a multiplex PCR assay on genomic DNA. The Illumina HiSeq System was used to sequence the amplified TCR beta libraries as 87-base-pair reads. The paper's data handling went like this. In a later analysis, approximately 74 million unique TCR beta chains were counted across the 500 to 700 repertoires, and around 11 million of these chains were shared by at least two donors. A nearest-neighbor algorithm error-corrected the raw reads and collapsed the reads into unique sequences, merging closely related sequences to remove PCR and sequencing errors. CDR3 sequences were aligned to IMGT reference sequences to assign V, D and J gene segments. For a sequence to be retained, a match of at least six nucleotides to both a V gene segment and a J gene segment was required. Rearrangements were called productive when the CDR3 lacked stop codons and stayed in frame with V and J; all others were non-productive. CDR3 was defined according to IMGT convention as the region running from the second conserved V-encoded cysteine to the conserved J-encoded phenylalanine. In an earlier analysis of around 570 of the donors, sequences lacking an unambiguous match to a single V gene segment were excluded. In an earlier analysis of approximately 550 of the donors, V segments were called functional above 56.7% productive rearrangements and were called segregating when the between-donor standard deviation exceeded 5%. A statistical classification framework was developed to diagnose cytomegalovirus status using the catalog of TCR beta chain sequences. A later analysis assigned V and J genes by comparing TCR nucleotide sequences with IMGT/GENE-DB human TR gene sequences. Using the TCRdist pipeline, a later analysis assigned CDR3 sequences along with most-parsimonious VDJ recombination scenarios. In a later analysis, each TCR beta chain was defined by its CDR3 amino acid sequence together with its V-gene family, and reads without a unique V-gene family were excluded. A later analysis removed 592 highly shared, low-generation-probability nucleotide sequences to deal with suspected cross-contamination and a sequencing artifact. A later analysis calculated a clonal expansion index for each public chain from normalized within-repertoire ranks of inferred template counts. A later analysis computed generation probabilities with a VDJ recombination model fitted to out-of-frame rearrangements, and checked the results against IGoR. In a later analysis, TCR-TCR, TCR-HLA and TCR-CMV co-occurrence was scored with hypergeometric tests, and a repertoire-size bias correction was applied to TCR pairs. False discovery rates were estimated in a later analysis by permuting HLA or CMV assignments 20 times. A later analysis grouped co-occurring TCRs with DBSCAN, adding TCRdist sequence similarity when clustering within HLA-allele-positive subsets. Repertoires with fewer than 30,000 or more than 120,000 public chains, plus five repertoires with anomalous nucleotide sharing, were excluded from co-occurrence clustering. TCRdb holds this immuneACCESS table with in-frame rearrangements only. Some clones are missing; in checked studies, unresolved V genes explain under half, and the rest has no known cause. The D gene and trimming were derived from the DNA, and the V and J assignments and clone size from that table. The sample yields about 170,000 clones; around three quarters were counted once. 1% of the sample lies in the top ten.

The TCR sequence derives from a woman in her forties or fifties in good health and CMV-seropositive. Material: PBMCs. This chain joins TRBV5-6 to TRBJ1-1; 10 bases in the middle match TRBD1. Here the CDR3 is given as CASSLEGQGKVTEAFF. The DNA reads TGTGCCAGCAGCTTGGAGGGACAGGGGAAAGTCACTGAAGCTTTCTTT.